Below, 19 T cell receptor beta chains from the same sample are listed, as sequenced in a study of cytomegalovirus exposure and HLA in healthy donors (TCRdb year 2017). Receptor libraries were prepared by the immunoSEQ multiplex PCR assay. For the multiplex PCR, a mixture combining 60 forward primers for TCR Vbeta segments and 13 reverse primers for TCR Jbeta segments was used. The source is immuneACCESS, and TCRdb retained only in-frame sequences with V and J called. Part of the clones is not carried over; for the studies checked, unresolved V genes explain less than half of this, and the remainder is unexplained. The sample profile shows 90,000 or so clones; roughly 82% of them were found once. The top ten constitute 3% to 4% of the sample. The sequenced sample was PBMCs. These receptors were taken from a man aged 30 to 45 in good health and CMV-seropositive.

The rearrangement uses TRBV11-2 and TRBJ2-1, with a weak D call TRBD2 (5 bases). The CDR3 has 11 amino acids. Trimming took off 4 bases at V and 8 bases at J, with 6 bases between the two ends. CDR1 SGHAT and CDR2 FQNNGV come from the germline V gene. The CDR3 DNA reads TGTGCCAGCAGCTCGAGGGATGAGCAGTTCTTC. Amino acids: CASSSRDEQFF.

The chain links TRBV5-1 to TRBJ2-7, with a tentative D call TRBD1 (5 bases). V dropped 5 bases and J dropped 5 bases, with 20 bases sitting between them. Germline CDR1 SGHRS, CDR2 YFSETQ. The CDR3 loop spans 15 amino acids. This CDR3 reads CASRRGPALPHEQYF. The CDR3 DNA sequence: TGCGCCAGCAGAAGGGGTCCCGCACTACCCCACGAGCAGTACTTC.

The table lists this clone with a few counts. In nucleotides, the CDR3 is TGTGCCAGCAAGGGGACAGGAGATGGCTACACCTTC. Protein: CASKGTGDGYTF. The rearrangement joins TRBV19 to TRBJ1-2; 8 positions match TRBD1. In germline, CDR1 is LNHDA, CDR2 SQIVND (reference sequence). CDR3 length: 12 amino acids. Trimming cost V 9 bases and J 6 bases; bases outside gene matches: 6.

The V call is TRBV18, the J call TRBJ2-7, with 9 bases lining up with TRBD1. Germline V lookup: CDR1 KGHSH, CDR2 LQKENI. CDR3 length: 17 amino acids. V shed 4 bases, J shed 3 bases, and the junction held 13 bases outside the gene matches. The CDR3 is CASSLSRQGGSNYEQYF. The DNA for the CDR3 is TGTGCCAGCTCACTTTCGCGACAGGGGGGTTCCAACTACGAGCAGTACTTC.

The gene calls are TRBV27 and TRBJ2-3; maybe TRBD1 (6 bases). Between the trimmed V and J ends, which lost 5 bases and 1 base, there was a span of 7 bases. The CDR3 runs to 13 residues. Germline CDR1 is MNHEY and CDR2 is SMNVEV (reference sequence). The CDR3 here is CASSRTGTDTQYF. CDR3 bases: TGTGCCAGCAGTCGGACAGGCACAGATACGCAGTATTTT.

This CDR3 reads CASTFSNQPQHF. The CDR3 DNA is TGTGCCAGTACGTTTTCGAATCAGCCCCAGCATTTT. This chain connects TRBV19 to TRBJ1-5; D ambiguous. CDR1 is LNHDA, CDR2 SQIVND, per germline (reference sequence). The CDR3 sequence is 12 residues long. Trimming removed 7 bases at V and 4 bases at J, with 8 bases between.

V usage is TRBV5-1 and J usage is TRBJ2-3; D gene ambiguous. V was clipped by 0 bases and J by 5 bases, with 13 bases between them. The CDR3 is 15 amino acids. Per the germline V gene, CDR1 is SGHRS and CDR2 is YFSETQ. CDR3 sequence reads: CASSLEWLELDTQYF. CDR3 in DNA: TGCGCCAGCAGCTTGGAATGGCTGGAGCTAGATACGCAGTATTTT.

The chain has TRBV6-5 and TRBJ2-1, with a possible D match to TRBD2 (6 bases). V was shortened by 0 bases and J by 14 bases, with 20 bases between the two germline ends. CDR1 MNHEY and CDR2 SVGAGI come from the germline V gene. This CDR3 is 15 amino acids long. CDR3 sequence (DNA): TGTGCCAGCAGTTACTCTCGAGCTACAATGAGGGAGGAGTTCTTC. It translates to CASSYSRATMREEFF.

This clone was observed a handful of times. V gene TRBV28 combines with J gene TRBJ2-7, with D possibly TRBD2 on 6 matching bases. This CDR3 has 14 amino acids. Germline values: CDR1 MDHEN, CDR2 SYDVKM. V was cut by 6 bases and J by 4 bases, with 16 bases left in between. CDR3 sequence (DNA): TGTGCCAGCAGGGGTGATAGCGGAACATACGAGCAGTACTTC. Amino acid sequence: CASRGDSGTYEQYF.

This clone was counted a single time. The V gene is TRBV30, the J gene TRBJ2-7; no definite D call. The V gene lost 3 bases and the J gene lost 3 bases, with 6 bases spanning the gap. The CDR3 runs to 11 residues. Germline CDR1 GTSNPN, CDR2 SVGIG (reference sequence). Here the CDR3 DNA reads TGTGCCTGGAGGCTAAACTACGAGCAGTACTTC. The encoded protein is CAWRLNYEQYF.

The sample holds one count of this clone. Here the CDR3 DNA reads TGTGCCAGCAGCTTGGTCGCACACACGAACACCGGGGAGCTGTTTTTT. Translated: CASSLVAHTNTGELFF. V usage is TRBV5-4 and J usage is TRBJ2-2; D remains ambiguous. V shed 0 bases and J shed 0 bases, with 9 bases lying between them. The CDR3 has 16 residues. Looked up from germline, CDR1 is SGHNT and CDR2 is YYREEE (reference sequence).

The chain joins TRBV29-1 to TRBJ2-5, with 7 positions matching TRBD1. This CDR3 region has 14 residues. V shed 4 bases, J shed 4 bases, and the junction held 9 bases outside the gene matches. Germline CDR1 is SQVTM and CDR2 is ANQGSEA. The DNA of the CDR3 is TGCAGCGTTGGCTCTACAGGGGTGGGAGAGACCCAGTACTTC. Translating gives CSVGSTGVGETQYF.

About this clone itself: A read error may account for a junction end that differs from germline. V is TRBV7-2 and J is TRBJ2-7; TRBD2 might be the D (5 bases). The CDR3 consists of 13 residues. The V gene's germline CDR1 is SGHTA and CDR2 FQGNSA. CDR3 DNA sequence: TGTGCCAGCAGTTTAGACTACCCCTACGAGCAGTACTTC. This codes for CASSLDYPYEQYF.

This clone was detected only a few times. CDR3 in DNA: TGCGCCAGCAGCCAAGATTGGAGTAGCAATCAGCCCCAGCATTTT. Protein sequence: CASSQDWSSNQPQHF. The rearrangement uses TRBV4-3 and TRBJ1-5; D uncertain. V was trimmed by 0 bases and J by 0 bases, leaving 6 bases between them. Germline CDR1 is LGHNA and CDR2 is YSLEER. CDR3 size: 15 residues.

V is TRBV11-2 and J is TRBJ2-3; 8 bases map to TRBD2. V lost 4 bases to trimming and J lost 0 bases; unmatched junction nucleotides: 6. CDR1 is SGHAT, CDR2 FQNNGV, per germline. The CDR3 is made up of 16 amino acids. The CDR3: CASSSPPSGSTDTQYF. The CDR3 DNA reads as TGTGCCAGCAGCTCCCCGCCTAGCGGGAGCACAGATACGCAGTATTTT. Filled out from reference TRBV11-2 and TRBJ2-3, the complete variable domain reads EAGVAQSPRYKIIEKRQSVAFWCNPISGHATLYWYQQILGQGPKLLIQFQNNGVVDDSQLPKDRFSAERLKGVDSTLKIQPAKLEDSAVYLCASSSPPSGSTDTQYFGPGTRLTVL.

This chain links TRBV28 with TRBJ1-3, with TRBD1 identical over 11 bases. The CDR3 totals 18 residues. In germline, CDR1 is MDHEN, CDR2 SYDVKM. V shed 1 base and J 2 bases; nucleotides not matched to a gene: 7. The CDR3 reads CASSLYPDRGLPGNTIYF. CDR3 nucleotide sequence: TGTGCCAGCAGTTTATACCCGGACAGGGGGCTACCTGGAAACACCATATATTTT.

This chain joins TRBV9 and TRBJ1-6, with D maybe TRBD1 (5 bases). V shed 3 bases and J shed 7 bases, with 14 bases lying between them. Germline V lookup: CDR1 SGDLS, CDR2 YYNGEE. This CDR3 is 15 amino acids long. The CDR3 coding sequence is TGTGCCAGCAGCGCCCAGGGTGCCCTGAATTCACCCCTCCACTTT. Its protein is CASSAQGALNSPLHF.

The chain uses TRBV13 and TRBJ2-3; 14 nucleotides line up with TRBD2. The CDR3 covers 15 residues. The germline V gene encodes CDR1 PRHDT and CDR2 FYEKMQ (reference sequence). Trimming took 3 bases from V and 6 from J; bases not matched to a gene: 2. The CDR3, as DNA: TGTGCCAGCAGCTTGGGACTAGCGGGAGTGGATACGCAGTATTTT. It specifies CASSLGLAGVDTQYF.

This clone was detected once. The CDR3 region is CASSEWGGLQGSQPQHF. DNA of the CDR3: TGTGCCAGCAGTGAATGGGGAGGGTTACAGGGAAGTCAGCCCCAGCATTTT. The J gene is TRBJ1-5, the V gene TRBV28; D possibly corresponds to TRBD1 (6 bases). Germline V gene sequence: CDR1 MDHEN, CDR2 SYDVKM. V was trimmed by 5 bases and J by 6 bases, leaving 23 bases between them. This CDR3 is built from 17 residues.